One TCR beta chain is described in this entry. This entry comes from a study of blood T cell repertoires in COVID-19. Overall study: Both acute and convalescent COVID-19 samples were obtained from the United States, Italy and Spain. PBMCs, B-cell-depleted T cells, or T cells provided the cDNA or gDNA that made up the material.

TCRdb's table, derived via immunoSEQ multiplex PCR, lists solely in-frame clones and lacks some. This sample carries about 80,000 clones, about 80% of them seen once, and the ten largest clones take more than 10%. Germline CDR1 and CDR2: SEHNR and FQNEAQ (reference sequence). The CDR3 extends over 13 amino acids. V lost 0 bases, J lost 3 bases, and 5 bases lay in between. Specimen: peripheral blood. The chain joins TRBV7-9 to TRBJ1-1; D gene ambiguous. The clonotype was recovered from a man older than 75 with acute or convalescent COVID-19. Here the CDR3 DNA reads TGTGCCAGCAGCTTAGCTGTAGACACTGAAGCTTTCTTT. Protein product: CASSLAVDTEAFF.